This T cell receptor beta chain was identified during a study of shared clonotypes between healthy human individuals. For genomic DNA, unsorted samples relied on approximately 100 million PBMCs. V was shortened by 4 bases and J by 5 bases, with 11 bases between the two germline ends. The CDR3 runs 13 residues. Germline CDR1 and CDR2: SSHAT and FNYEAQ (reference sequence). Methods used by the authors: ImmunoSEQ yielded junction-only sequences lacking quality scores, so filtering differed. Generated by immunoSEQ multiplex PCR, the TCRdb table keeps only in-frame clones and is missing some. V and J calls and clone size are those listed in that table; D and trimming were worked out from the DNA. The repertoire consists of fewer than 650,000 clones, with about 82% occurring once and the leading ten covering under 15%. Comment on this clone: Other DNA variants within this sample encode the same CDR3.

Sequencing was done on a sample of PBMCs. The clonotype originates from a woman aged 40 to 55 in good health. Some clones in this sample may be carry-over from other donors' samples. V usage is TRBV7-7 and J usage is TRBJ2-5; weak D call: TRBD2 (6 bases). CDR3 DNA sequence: TGTGCCAGCAGCTCCGACCGGGGGGAGACCCAGTACTTC. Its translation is CASSSDRGETQYF.